This T cell receptor (beta chain) was identified during a study of patients and donors after allogeneic stem cell transplantation. Each CDR3 protein is one row after TCRdb ran MiXCR on the RT-PCR reads. The table has approximately 170,000 distinct CDR3 sequences, about a quarter seen once. This receptor was obtained from a human donor who was either an allogeneic HSCT recipient or a stem cell or donor lymphocyte infusion donor (not recorded which). It is not recorded whose cells these are; they may come from a transplant donor. Sequenced: blood, either unsorted or a sorted T cell fraction (not recorded which).

CDR3 coding DNA: TGCAGTGCTAGAAGACAGGGATTGAGAGATGGCTACACCTTC. Translation: CSARRQGLRDGYTF. This rearrangement joins TRBV20-1 to TRBJ1-2; 7 bases map to TRBD1. Germline V gene sequence: CDR1 DFQATT, CDR2 SNEGSKA (reference sequence). J gave up 6 bases and V 2 bases, and 9 bases lay outside the gene matches. The CDR3 is 14 residues long.